The present T cell receptor (beta chain) was sequenced within a study of sequential checkpoint blockade in melanoma. Measured with immunoSEQ multiplex PCR; TCRdb has only the in-frame clones, and not every one. The table lists roughly 30,000 clones, approximately 86% of them singletons. The CDR3 is 14 residues long. Germline V gene sequence: CDR1 SGDLS, CDR2 YYNGEE. With 3 bases removed from V and 5 bases from J, the gap between germline ends came to 14 bases. Treatment indicated: randomized to nivolumab then ipilimumab (arm A) or the reverse (arm B). The chain couples TRBV9 to TRBJ2-5; tentatively, D is TRBD1 (6 bases). The sequence was obtained from a human donor with melanoma. The source material was CD8+ T cells sorted from blood (inferred from file names), sampled from a patient given nivolumab and ipilimumab in sequence. CDR3 sequence (DNA): TGTGCCAGCAGCGCCAGGGGAGCTAGGGAGACCCAGTACTTC. Residues: CASSARGARETQYF.